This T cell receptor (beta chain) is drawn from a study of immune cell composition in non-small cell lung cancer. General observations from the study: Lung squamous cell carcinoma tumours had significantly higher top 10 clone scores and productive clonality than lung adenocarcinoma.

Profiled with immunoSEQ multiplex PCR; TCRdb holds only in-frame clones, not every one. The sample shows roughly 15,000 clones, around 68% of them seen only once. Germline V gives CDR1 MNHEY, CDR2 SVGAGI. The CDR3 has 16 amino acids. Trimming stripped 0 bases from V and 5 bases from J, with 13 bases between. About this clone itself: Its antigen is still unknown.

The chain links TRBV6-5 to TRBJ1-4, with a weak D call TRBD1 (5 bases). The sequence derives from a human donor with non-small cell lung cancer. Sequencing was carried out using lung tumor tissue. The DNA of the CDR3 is TGTGCCAGCAGTTACTCGAAAGGGGCCCCGAATGAAAAACTGTTTTTT. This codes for CASSYSKGAPNEKLFF.